This entry is about one T cell receptor (beta chain). PCR involved 60 Vbeta and 13 Jbeta primers. Repertoires were generated with immunoSEQ multiplex PCR, while TCRdb's copy carries only in-frame clones and drops some. The sample records approximately 110,000 clones, about 81% being singletons. From germline, CDR1 is MGHRA and CDR2 YSYEKL. V was clipped by 0 bases and J by 4 bases; unmatched bases: 10. The CDR3 runs 18 residues. This entry comes from a study of cytomegalovirus exposure and HLA in healthy donors. V gene TRBV4-1 combines with J gene TRBJ2-1, with TRBD2 matching 9 bases. The TCR sequence derives from a woman in her 30s in good health and CMV-seronegative. What was sequenced was PBMCs. This CDR3 is CASSQDLGGGGIYNEQFF. The CDR3 region has the DNA TGCGCCAGCAGCCAAGATCTGGGCGGGGGGGGGATATACAATGAGCAGTTCTTC.